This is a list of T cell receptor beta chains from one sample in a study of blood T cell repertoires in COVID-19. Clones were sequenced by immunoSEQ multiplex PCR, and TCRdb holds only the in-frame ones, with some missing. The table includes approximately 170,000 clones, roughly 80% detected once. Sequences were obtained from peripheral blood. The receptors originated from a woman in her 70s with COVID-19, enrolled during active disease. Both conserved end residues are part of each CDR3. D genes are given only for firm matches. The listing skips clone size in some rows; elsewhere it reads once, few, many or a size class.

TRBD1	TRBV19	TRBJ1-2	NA	CASSIQTGNGGYTF	TGTGCCAGTAGTATTCAGACAGGGAATGGTGGCTACACCTTC
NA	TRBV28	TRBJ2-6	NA	CASSLLQGSSSGANVLTF	TGTGCCAGCAGTTTACTCCAGGGGTCTTCCTCTGGGGCCAACGTCCTGACTTTC
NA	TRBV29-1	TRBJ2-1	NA	CSVDSRNVNEQFF	TGCAGCGTTGATTCGAGGAACGTCAATGAGCAGTTCTTC
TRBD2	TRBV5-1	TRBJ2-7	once	CASSQESSGTYEQYF	TGCGCCAGCAGCCAAGAATCTAGCGGGACCTACGAGCAGTACTTC
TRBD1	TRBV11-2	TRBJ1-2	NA	CASTPTGVNGYTF	TGTGCCAGCACCCCGACAGGGGTCAATGGCTACACCTTC
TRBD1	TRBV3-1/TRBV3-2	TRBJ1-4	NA	CASSQGTGLSEKLFF	TGTGCCAGCAGCCAAGGGACAGGTCTTAGTGAAAAACTGTTTTTT
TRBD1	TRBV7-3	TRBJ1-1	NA	CASSRTGGTEAFF	TGTGCCAGCAGTAGGACAGGGGGCACTGAAGCTTTCTTT
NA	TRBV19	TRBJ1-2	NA	CASSRGGVDYGYTF	TGTGCCAGTAGTCGCGGGGGAGTGGACTATGGCTACACCTTC
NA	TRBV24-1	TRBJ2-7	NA	CATSEAGSYEQYF	TGTGCCACCAGTGAAGCCGGCTCCTACGAGCAGTACTTC
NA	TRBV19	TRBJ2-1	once	CASSIGLRSYNEQFF	TGTGCCAGTAGTATAGGACTTCGCTCCTACAATGAGCAGTTCTTC
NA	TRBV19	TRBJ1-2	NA	CASSPNGNYGYTF	TGTGCCAGTAGTCCGAACGGGAACTATGGCTACACCTTC
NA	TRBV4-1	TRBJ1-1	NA	CASSQDPRSWAEAFF	TGCGCCAGCAGCCAAGATCCGCGGAGTTGGGCTGAAGCTTTCTTT
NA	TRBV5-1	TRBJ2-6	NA	CASSFKLGANVLTF	TGCGCCAGCAGCTTCAAACTTGGGGCCAACGTCCTGACTTTC
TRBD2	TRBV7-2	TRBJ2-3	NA	CASSLFAGGRDTQYF	TGTGCCAGCAGCTTATTCGCGGGAGGTAGGGATACGCAGTATTTT
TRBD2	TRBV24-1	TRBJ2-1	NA	CATSDGLAGEQFF	TGTGCCACCAGTGATGGACTAGCTGGTGAGCAGTTCTTC
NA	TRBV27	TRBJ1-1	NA	CASSLYTRGRGNTEAFF	TGTGCCAGCAGTTTGTACACGCGGGGTAGGGGGAACACTGAAGCTTTCTTT
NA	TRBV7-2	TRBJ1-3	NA	CASSYPTGTYLSGNTIYF	TGTGCCAGCAGCTACCCGACAGGAACCTACCTCTCTGGAAACACCATATATTTT
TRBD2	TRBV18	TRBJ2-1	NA	CASSPLTSTNEQFF	TGTGCCAGCTCACCACTGACTAGCACCAATGAGCAGTTCTTC
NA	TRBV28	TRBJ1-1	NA	CASSTDRAFF	TGTGCCAGCAGTACCGATAGAGCTTTCTTT
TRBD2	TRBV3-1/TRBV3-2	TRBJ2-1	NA	CASSLGLAGVGEQFF	TGTGCCAGCAGCCTGGGACTAGCGGGAGTTGGTGAGCAGTTCTTC
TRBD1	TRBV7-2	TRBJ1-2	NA	CASSLAWDRAPYGYTF	TGTGCCAGCAGCTTAGCCTGGGACAGGGCGCCTTATGGCTACACCTTC
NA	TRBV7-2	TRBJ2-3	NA	CASRKSATDTQYF	TGTGCCAGCAGAAAAAGCGCCACAGATACGCAGTATTTT
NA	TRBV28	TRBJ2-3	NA	CASPKNPGGRTTDTQYF	TGTGCCAGTCCGAAAAACCCGGGGGGCAGGACCACAGATACGCAGTATTTT
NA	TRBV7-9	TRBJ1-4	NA	CASSLALQGEKLFF	TGTGCCAGCAGCTTAGCTCTCCAGGGGGAAAAACTGTTTTTT
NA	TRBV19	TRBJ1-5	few	CASSTDYSNQPQHF	TGTGCCAGTAGTACAGATTATAGCAATCAGCCCCAGCATTTT
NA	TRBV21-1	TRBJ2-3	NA	CASSKAGQGKAVTDTQYF	TGTGCCAGCAGCAAAGCGGGACAGGGTAAGGCTGTCACAGATACGCAGTATTTT
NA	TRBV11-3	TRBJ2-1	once	CASSRHSGTYNEQFF	TGTGCCAGCAGCCGCCATAGCGGAACCTACAATGAGCAGTTCTTC
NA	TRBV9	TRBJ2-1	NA	CASTRGSSYNEQFF	TGTGCCAGTACCCGGGGTAGCTCCTACAATGAGCAGTTCTTC
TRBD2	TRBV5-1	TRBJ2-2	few	CASSDREGTGELFF	TGCGCCAGCAGCGACCGGGAGGGAACCGGGGAGCTGTTTTTT
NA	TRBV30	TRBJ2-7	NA	CAWRPPTGRREQYF	TGTGCCTGGAGACCCCCGACAGGGAGGCGGGAGCAGTACTTC
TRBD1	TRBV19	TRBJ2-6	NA	CASGTGGWSGANVLTF	TGTGCCAGTGGAACAGGGGGCTGGTCTGGGGCCAACGTCCTGACTTTC
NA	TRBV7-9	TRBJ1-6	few	CASSSGQPNSPLHF	TGTGCCAGCAGCTCTGGACAGCCTAATTCACCCCTCCACTTT
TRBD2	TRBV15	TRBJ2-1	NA	CATSTQPGLVGAGTEQFF	TGTGCCACCAGCACGCAACCTGGACTAGTGGGCGCCGGGACTGAGCAGTTCTTC
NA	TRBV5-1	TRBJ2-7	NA	CASSLPTASYEQYF	TGCGCCAGCAGCCTCCCGACAGCTTCCTACGAGCAGTACTTC
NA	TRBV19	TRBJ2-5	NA	CASSIRGAGETQYF	TGTGCCAGTAGTATCCGGGGGGCCGGTGAGACCCAGTACTTC
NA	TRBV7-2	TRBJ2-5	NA	CASSSSRAQYF	TGTGCCAGCAGCTCGTCGAGGGCCCAGTACTTC
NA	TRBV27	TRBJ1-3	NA	CASSLRLPSSGNTIYF	TGTGCCAGCAGTTTAAGACTGCCGAGCTCTGGAAACACCATATATTTT
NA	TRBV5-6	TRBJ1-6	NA	CASSFYGSGALHF	TGTGCCAGCAGCTTCTATGGGAGTGGAGCCCTCCACTTT
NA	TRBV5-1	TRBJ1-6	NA	CASSLGRGDHNSPLHF	TGCGCCAGCAGCTTGGGCCGGGGGGATCATAATTCACCCCTCCACTTT
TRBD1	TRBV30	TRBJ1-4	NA	CAWRRTGSREKLFF	TGTGCCTGGAGAAGGACAGGGTCTCGAGAAAAACTGTTTTTT
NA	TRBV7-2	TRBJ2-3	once	CASSSKMSTDTQYF	TGTGCCAGCAGCTCTAAGATGAGCACAGATACGCAGTATTTT
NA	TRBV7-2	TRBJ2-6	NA	CASSQSRAGANVLTF	TGTGCCAGCAGCCAAAGCAGGGCTGGGGCCAACGTCCTGACTTTC
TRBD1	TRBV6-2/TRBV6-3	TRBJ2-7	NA	CASSATGTGLNEQYF	TGTGCCAGCAGTGCAACCGGGACAGGGTTAAACGAGCAGTACTTC
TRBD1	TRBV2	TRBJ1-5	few	CASSRQGKVQPQHF	TGTGCCAGCAGTCGACAGGGGAAGGTACAGCCCCAGCATTTT
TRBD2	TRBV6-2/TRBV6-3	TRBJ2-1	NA	CASSSWTSGSFNEQFF	TGTGCCAGCAGTTCTTGGACTAGCGGGAGCTTCAATGAGCAGTTCTTC
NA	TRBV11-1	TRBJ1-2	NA	CASSLDGGAYGYTF	TGTGCCAGCAGCCTGGACGGGGGTGCCTATGGCTACACCTTC
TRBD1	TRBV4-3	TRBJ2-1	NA	CASSLADRLDNEQFF	TGCGCCAGCAGCCTTGCGGACAGGCTCGACAATGAGCAGTTCTTC
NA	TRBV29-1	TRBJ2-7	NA	CSVASLSGRTPQGQYF	TGCAGCGTTGCCTCGTTGAGCGGAAGGACTCCACAGGGGCAGTACTTC
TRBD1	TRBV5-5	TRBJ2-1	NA	CASRYTGDSYNEQFF	TGTGCCAGCAGATACACAGGGGACTCCTACAATGAGCAGTTCTTC
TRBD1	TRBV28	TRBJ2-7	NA	CASSLQPGQTTFGGYF	TGTGCCAGCAGTCTTCAACCGGGACAGACTACCTTTGGGGGGTACTTC
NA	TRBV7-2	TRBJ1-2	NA	CASTVGRGYGYTF	TGTGCCAGCACCGTCGGGCGGGGCTATGGCTACACCTTC
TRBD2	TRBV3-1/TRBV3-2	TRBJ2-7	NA	CASSLRTRGEREQYF	TGTGCCAGCAGCCTCAGGACTAGAGGGGAGAGGGAGCAGTACTTC
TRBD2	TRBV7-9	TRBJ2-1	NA	CAGLAGDEQFF	TGTGCCGGTTTAGCGGGAGATGAGCAGTTCTTC
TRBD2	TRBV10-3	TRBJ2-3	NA	CAISATLARNWDTQYF	TGTGCCATCAGTGCTACACTAGCGCGAAATTGGGATACGCAGTATTTT
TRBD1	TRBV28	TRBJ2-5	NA	CASRQDRAYQETQYF	TGTGCCAGCAGACAGGACAGGGCGTACCAAGAGACCCAGTACTTC
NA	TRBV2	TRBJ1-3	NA	CASSPDLSDTIYF	TGTGCCAGCAGTCCCGATCTAAGCGACACCATATATTTT
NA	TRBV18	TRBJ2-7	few	CASSPTLGSYEQYF	TGTGCCAGCTCACCGACACTAGGCTCCTACGAGCAGTACTTC
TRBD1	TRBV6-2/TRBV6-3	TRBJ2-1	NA	CASSTPLRGQGKDEQFF	TGTGCCAGCAGCACTCCCCTCAGGGGACAGGGAAAGGATGAGCAGTTCTTC
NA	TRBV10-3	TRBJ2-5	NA	CAISGDPGGKETQYF	TGTGCCATCAGTGGGGACCCCGGGGGAAAGGAGACCCAGTACTTC